A single sample is the source of the 13 T cell receptor beta chains below, sequenced in a study of T-cell memory formation after mild COVID-19. A single record per CDR3 protein comes from TCRdb applying MiXCR to the 5' RACE reads. The table includes around 370,000 distinct CDR3 sequences, 20% to 25% detected once. Sequences were obtained from PBMCs or a T cell subset sorted from them (not recorded which). The origin of the receptors is an adult woman who had mild COVID-19 (a few samples of this study predate the infection). Cell type and time point are not known.

The chain carries TRBV4-1 and TRBJ2-3; D is unclear. V dropped 1 base and J dropped 0 bases, with 5 bases sitting between them. This CDR3 region has 14 residues. Germline values: CDR1 MGHRA, CDR2 YSYEKL. The CDR3 coding sequence is TGCGCCAGCAGCCAAGTATTTAGCACAGATACGCAGTATTTT. The encoded protein is CASSQVFSTDTQYF.

This chain uses TRBV11-3 with TRBJ2-7; TRBD2 might be the D (5 bases). Per the germline V gene, CDR1 is SGHNT and CDR2 is YENEEA. The V and J ends lost 5 bases and 3 bases respectively, with 17 bases between them. The CDR3 totals 15 residues. CDR3 region: CASSHGFSGDYEQYF. CDR3 coding DNA: TGTGCCAGCAGCCACGGCTTCAGCGGAGACTACGAGCAGTACTTC. The full variable domain, completed using reference TRBV11-3 and TRBJ2-7, is EAGVVQSPRYKIIEKKQPVAFWCNPISGHNTLYWYLQNLGQGPELLIRYENEEAVDDSQLPKDRFSAERLKGVDSTLKIQPAELGDSAVYLCASSHGFSGDYEQYFGPGTRLTVT.

The chain couples TRBV12-3 or TRBV12-4 to TRBJ2-2; D not certain. The CDR3 sequence is 13 residues long. V was trimmed by 2 bases and J by 3 bases, leaving 4 bases between them. CDR3: CASSLIDTGELFF. CDR3 DNA: TGTGCCAGCAGTTTAATAGACACCGGGGAGCTGTTTTTT.

The chain combines TRBV6-5 with TRBJ2-3; no definite D call. The CDR3 sequence is 15 residues long. The V end lost 1 base, the J end lost 2 bases, and 10 bases lay between the germline ends. Per the germline V gene, CDR1 is MNHEY and CDR2 is SVGAGI. CDR3 protein: CASSYLAGYTDTQYF. In DNA, the CDR3 is TGTGCCAGCAGTTACTTGGCCGGGTACACAGATACGCAGTATTTT.

This clonotype was detected ten times or more. V usage is TRBV5-1 and J usage is TRBJ1-2, with D unclear. Germline CDR1 SGHRS, CDR2 YFSETQ. The V gene lost 3 bases and the J gene lost 10 bases, with 13 bases spanning the gap. The CDR3 is 12 amino acids. The CDR3 region has the DNA TGCGCCAGCAGCTCCGAGAACAGTCCCTACACCTTC. Protein: CASSSENSPYTF.

The CDR3: CASIGGIGNTEAFF. In DNA, the CDR3 is TGTGCCAGCATTGGGGGAATCGGGAACACTGAAGCTTTCTTT. This chain uses TRBV7-9 with TRBJ1-1; a weak D match, TRBD1 (5 bases). The V gene lost 7 bases and the J gene lost 1 base, with 13 bases spanning the gap. From germline, CDR1 is SEHNR and CDR2 FQNEAQ (reference sequence). This CDR3 is 14 amino acids long.

The chain uses TRBV19 and TRBJ2-1; TRBD2 agrees at 9 bases. Trimming took 4 bases from V and 5 from J; bases not matched to a gene: 3. Germline-derived CDR1 and CDR2 are LNHDA and SQIVND (reference sequence). The CDR3 length is 14 residues. CDR3 nucleotide sequence: TGTGCCAGTAGTAGCGGGGGGGCCCACAATGAGCAGTTCTTC. It is translated as CASSSGGAHNEQFF.

V and J are TRBV11-2 and TRBJ2-1; D remains unclear. The CDR3 runs 15 residues. Trimming stripped 1 base from V and 8 bases from J, with 15 bases between. CDR1 and CDR2 (germline): SGHAT, FQNNGV. In nucleotides, the CDR3 is TGTGCCAGCAGCTTAGCTCTAGGACCTCAGGATGAGCAGTTCTTC. This sequence encodes CASSLALGPQDEQFF.

This rearrangement joins TRBV5-1 to TRBJ2-5; 7 nucleotides agree with TRBD1. The CDR3 length is 15 residues. V was clipped by 3 bases and J by 5 bases; unmatched bases: 10. CDR1 is SGHRS, CDR2 YFSETQ, per germline. The CDR3 loop is CASSSGGQRTETQYF. The CDR3, as DNA: TGCGCCAGCAGCTCAGGGGGACAGAGGACGGAGACCCAGTACTTC.

The chain is built from TRBV7-2 and TRBJ2-3; 13 positions agree with TRBD2. The CDR3 contains 18 residues. Germline trimming cut 4 bases from V and 3 bases from J; bases unmatched to any gene: 10. Germline V gene data show CDR1 as SGHTA and CDR2 as FQGNSA. The CDR3 DNA reads as TGTGCCAGCAGCTATCCGGGACTAGCGGGAAGCGGGACAGATACGCAGTATTTT. It translates to CASSYPGLAGSGTDTQYF.

The chain recombines TRBV5-6 with TRBJ2-4; possibly TRBD1 for D (6 bases). V gave up 0 bases and J gave up 1 base, with 17 bases separating them. This CDR3 region has 18 residues. Germline V gene lookup returns CDR1 SGHDT and CDR2 YYEEEE. The CDR3 sequence is CASSLGLRGGRAKNIQYF. The CDR3 DNA is TGTGCCAGCAGCTTGGGACTCAGGGGTGGTAGGGCCAAAAACATTCAGTACTTC.

DNA for the CDR3: TGTGCCAGCAGCTTAACTTTTTACAATGAGCAGTTCTTC. This sequence encodes CASSLTFYNEQFF. The genes are TRBV7-3 and TRBJ2-1; D uncertain. Trimming took 0 bases from V and 4 from J, leaving 4 bases between them. The CDR3 runs 13 residues. Germline-derived CDR1 and CDR2 are SGHTA and FQGTGA.

The chain combines TRBV18 with TRBJ2-5, with TRBD1 identical over 8 bases. The CDR3 length is 16 residues. Germline CDR1 reads KGHSH; CDR2 reads LQKENI. Germline trimming cut 6 bases from V and 1 base from J; bases unmatched to any gene: 10. The CDR3 DNA is TGTGCCAGCTCCTACGACAGGGGACGGGCCCAAGAGACCCAGTACTTC. Encoded protein: CASSYDRGRAQETQYF.